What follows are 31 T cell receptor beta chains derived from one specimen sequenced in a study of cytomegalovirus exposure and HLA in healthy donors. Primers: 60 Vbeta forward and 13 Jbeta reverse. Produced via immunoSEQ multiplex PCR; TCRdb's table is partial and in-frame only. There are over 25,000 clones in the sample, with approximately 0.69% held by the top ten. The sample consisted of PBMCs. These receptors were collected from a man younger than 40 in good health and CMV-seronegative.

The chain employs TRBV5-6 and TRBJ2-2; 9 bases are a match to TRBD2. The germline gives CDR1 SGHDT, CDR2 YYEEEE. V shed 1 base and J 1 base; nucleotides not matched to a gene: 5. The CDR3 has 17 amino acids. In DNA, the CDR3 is TGTGCCAGCAGCTTGTTAGCGGGGGCCAGGAACACCGGGGAGCTGTTTTTT. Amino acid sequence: CASSLLAGARNTGELFF.

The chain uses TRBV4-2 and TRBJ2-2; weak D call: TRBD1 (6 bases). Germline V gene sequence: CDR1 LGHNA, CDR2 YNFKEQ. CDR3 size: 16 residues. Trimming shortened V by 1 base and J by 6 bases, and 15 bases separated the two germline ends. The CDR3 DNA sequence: TGTGCCAGCAGCCAAGCTGCAGGGGACCAGGCCGGGGAGCTGTTTTTT. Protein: CASSQAAGDQAGELFF.

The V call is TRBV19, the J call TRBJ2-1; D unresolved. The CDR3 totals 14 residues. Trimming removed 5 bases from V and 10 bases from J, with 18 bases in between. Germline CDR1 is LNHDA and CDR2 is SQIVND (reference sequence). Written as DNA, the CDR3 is TGTGCCAGTAGTGCCTATAGTTTTATCGAAGAGCAGTTCTTC. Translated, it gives CASSAYSFIEEQFF.

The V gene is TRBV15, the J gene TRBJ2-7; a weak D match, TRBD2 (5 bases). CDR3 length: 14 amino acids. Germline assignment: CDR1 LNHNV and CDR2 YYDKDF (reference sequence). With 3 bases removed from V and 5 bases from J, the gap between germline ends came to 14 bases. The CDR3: CATSSRWTADEQYF. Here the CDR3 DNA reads TGTGCCACCAGCAGCCGCTGGACTGCGGACGAGCAGTACTTC. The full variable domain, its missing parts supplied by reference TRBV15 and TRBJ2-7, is DAMVIQNPRYQVTQFGKPVTLSCSQTLNHNVMYWYQQKSSQAPKLLFHYYDKDFNNEADTPDNFQSRRPNTSFCFLDIRSPGLGDTAMYLCATSSRWTADEQYFGPGTRLTVT.

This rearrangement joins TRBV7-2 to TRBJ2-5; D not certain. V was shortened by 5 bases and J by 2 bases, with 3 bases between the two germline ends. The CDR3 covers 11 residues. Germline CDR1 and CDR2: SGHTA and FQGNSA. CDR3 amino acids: CASSLQETQYF. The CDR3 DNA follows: TGTGCCAGCAGCCTTCAAGAGACCCAGTACTTC.

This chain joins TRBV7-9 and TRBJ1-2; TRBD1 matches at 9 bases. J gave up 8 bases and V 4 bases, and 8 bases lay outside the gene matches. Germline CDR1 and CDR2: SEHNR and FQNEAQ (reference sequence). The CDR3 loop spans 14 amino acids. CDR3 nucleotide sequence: TGTGCCAGCAGCTCCGGGACAGGGCCTAGGGGCTACACCTTC. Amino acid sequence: CASSSGTGPRGYTF.

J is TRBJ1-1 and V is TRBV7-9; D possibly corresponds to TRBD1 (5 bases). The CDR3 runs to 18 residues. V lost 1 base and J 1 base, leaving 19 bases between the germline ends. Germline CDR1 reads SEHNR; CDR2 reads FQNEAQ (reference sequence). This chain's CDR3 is CASSLDPGRAPKNTEAFF. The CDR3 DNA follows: TGTGCCAGCAGCTTAGATCCAGGGAGGGCCCCTAAGAACACTGAAGCTTTCTTT.

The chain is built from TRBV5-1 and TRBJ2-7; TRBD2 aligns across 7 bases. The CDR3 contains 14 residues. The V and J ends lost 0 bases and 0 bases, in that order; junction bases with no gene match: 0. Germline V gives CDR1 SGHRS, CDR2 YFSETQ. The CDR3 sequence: CASSLERGSYEQYF. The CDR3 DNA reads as TGCGCCAGCAGCTTGGAGCGGGGCTCCTACGAGCAGTACTTC.

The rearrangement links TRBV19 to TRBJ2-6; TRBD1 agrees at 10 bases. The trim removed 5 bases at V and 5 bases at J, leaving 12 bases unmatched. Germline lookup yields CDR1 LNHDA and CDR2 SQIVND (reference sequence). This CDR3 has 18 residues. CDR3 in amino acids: CASSFWDRGGKWANVLTF. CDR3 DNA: TGTGCCAGTAGTTTCTGGGACAGGGGCGGGAAGTGGGCCAACGTCCTGACTTTC.

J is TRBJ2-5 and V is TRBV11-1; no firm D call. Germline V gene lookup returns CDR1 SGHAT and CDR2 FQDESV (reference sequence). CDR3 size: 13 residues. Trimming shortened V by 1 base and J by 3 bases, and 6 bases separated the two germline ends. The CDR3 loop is CASSLDGEETQYF. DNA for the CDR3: TGTGCCAGCAGCTTAGACGGAGAAGAGACCCAGTACTTC.

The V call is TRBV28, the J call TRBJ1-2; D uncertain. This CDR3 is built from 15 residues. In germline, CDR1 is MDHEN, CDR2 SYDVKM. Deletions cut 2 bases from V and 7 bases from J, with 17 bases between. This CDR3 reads CASSLQDPVSGGYTF. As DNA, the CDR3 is TGTGCCAGCAGTTTACAGGATCCGGTCTCAGGTGGCTACACCTTC.

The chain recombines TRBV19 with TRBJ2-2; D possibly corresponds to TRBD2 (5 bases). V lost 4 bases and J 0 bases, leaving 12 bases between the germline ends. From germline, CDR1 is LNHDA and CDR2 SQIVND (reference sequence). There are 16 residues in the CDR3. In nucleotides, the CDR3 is TGTGCCAGTAGTACCCCAGCGGAGACGAACACCGGGGAGCTGTTTTTT. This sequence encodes CASSTPAETNTGELFF. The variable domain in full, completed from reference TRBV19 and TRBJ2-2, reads DGGITQSPKYLFRKEGQNVTLSCEQNLNHDAMYWYRQDPGQGLRLIYYSQIVNDFQKGDIAEGYSVSREKKESFPLTVTSAQKNPTAFYLCASSTPAETNTGELFFGEGSRLTVL.

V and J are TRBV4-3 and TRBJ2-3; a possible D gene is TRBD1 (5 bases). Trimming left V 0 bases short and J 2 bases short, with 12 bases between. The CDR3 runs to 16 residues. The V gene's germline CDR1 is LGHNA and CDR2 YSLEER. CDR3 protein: CASSQDPAGNTDTQYF. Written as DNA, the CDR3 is TGCGCCAGCAGCCAAGATCCGGCAGGGAACACAGATACGCAGTATTTT.

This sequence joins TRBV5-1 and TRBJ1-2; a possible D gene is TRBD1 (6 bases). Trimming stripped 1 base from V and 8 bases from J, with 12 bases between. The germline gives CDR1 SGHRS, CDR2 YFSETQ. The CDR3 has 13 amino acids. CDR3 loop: CASSLIIGGGYTF. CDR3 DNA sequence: TGCGCCAGCAGCTTGATTATAGGGGGAGGCTACACCTTC.

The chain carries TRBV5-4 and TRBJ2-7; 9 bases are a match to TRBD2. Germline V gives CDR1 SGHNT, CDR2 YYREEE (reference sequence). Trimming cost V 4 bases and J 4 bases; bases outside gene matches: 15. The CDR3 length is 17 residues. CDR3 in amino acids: CASSGGGAGGHPYEQYF. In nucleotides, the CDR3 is TGTGCCAGCAGCGGGGGCGGCGCGGGAGGGCACCCATACGAGCAGTACTTC.

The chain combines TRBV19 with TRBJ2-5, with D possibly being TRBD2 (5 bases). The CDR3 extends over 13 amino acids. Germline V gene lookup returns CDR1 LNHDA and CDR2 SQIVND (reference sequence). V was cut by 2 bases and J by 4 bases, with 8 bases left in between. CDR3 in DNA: TGTGCCAGTAGTATACTAGCTAGAGAGACCCAGTACTTC. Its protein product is CASSILARETQYF.

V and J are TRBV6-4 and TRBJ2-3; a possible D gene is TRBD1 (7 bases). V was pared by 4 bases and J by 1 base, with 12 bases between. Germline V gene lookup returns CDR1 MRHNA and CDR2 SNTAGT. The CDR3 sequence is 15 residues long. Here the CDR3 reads CASSVIRGGTDTQYF. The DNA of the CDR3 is TGTGCCAGCAGTGTAATCAGGGGGGGCACAGATACGCAGTATTTT.

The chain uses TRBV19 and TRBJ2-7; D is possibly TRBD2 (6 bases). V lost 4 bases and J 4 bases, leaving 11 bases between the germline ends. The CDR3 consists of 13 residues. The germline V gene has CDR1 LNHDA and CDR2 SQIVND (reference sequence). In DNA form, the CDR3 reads TGTGCCAGTAGTAATCGCGGGGCTTACGAGCAGTACTTC. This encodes CASSNRGAYEQYF.

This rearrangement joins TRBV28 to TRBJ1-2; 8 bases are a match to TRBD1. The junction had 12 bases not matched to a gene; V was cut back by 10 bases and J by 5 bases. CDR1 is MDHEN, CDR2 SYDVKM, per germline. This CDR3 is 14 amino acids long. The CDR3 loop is CANALLQGGYGYTF. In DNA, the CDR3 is TGTGCCAACGCCCTACTACAGGGGGGGTATGGCTACACCTTC.

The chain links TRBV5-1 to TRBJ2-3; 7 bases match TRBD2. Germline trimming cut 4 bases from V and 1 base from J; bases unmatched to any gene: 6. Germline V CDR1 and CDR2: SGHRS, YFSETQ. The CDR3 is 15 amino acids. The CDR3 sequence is CASSVSGARTDTQYF. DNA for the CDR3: TGCGCCAGCAGCGTAAGCGGGGCACGCACAGATACGCAGTATTTT.

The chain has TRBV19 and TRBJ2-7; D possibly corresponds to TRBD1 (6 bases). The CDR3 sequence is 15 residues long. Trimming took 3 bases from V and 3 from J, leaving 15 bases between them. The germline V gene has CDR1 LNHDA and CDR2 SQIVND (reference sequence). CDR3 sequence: CASSIDGRGFYEQYF. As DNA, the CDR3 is TGTGCCAGTAGTATCGACGGCAGGGGTTTCTACGAGCAGTACTTC.

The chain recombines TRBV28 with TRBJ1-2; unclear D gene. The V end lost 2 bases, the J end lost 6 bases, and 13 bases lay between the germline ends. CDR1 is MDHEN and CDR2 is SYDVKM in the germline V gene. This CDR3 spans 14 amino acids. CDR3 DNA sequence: TGTGCCAGCAGTTTAGGTTCCAGTTTGGATGGCTACACCTTC. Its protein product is CASSLGSSLDGYTF.

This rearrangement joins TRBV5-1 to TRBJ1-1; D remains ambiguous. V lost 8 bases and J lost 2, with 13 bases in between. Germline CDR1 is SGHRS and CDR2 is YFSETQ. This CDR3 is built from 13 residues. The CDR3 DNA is TGCGCCAGTACTCGAGGCCCAAACACTGAAGCTTTCTTT. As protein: CASTRGPNTEAFF. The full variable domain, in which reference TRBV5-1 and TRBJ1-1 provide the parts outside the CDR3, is KAGVTQTPRYLIKTRGQQVTLSCSPISGHRSVSWYQQTPGQGLQFLFEYFSETQRNKGNFPGRFSGRQFSNSRSEMNVSTLELGDSALYLCASTRGPNTEAFFGQGTRLTVV.

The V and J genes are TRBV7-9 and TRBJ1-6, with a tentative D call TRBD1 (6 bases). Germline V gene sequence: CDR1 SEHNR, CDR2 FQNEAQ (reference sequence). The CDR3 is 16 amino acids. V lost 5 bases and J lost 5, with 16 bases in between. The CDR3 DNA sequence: TGTGCCAGCAGCCTTGACAGGAGTGCCGATAATTCACCCCTCCACTTT. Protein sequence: CASSLDRSADNSPLHF.

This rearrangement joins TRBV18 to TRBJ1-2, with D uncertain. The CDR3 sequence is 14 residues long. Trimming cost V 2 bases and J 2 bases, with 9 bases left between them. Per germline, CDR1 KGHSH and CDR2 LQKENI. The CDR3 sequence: CASSPTDTNYGYTF. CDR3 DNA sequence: TGTGCCAGCTCACCAACAGATACCAACTATGGCTACACCTTC. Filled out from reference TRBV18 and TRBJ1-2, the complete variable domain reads NAGVMQNPRHLVRRRGQEARLRCSPMKGHSHVYWYRQLPEEGLKFMVYLQKENIIDESGMPKERFSAEFPKEGPSILRIQQVVRGDSAAYFCASSPTDTNYGYTFGSGTRLTVV.

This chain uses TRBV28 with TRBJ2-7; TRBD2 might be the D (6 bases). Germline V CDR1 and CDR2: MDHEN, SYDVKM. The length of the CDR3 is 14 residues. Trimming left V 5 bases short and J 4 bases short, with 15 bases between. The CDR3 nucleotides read TGTGCCAGCAGTACCCGACTAGTTGGTTACGAGCAGTACTTC. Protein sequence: CASSTRLVGYEQYF.

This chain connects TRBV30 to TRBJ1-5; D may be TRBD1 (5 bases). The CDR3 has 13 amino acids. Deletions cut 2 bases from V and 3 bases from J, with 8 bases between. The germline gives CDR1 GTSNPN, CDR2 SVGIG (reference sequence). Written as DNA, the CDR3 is TGTGCCTGGAGTTCCAGGGACAATCAGCCCCAGCATTTT. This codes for CAWSSRDNQPQHF.

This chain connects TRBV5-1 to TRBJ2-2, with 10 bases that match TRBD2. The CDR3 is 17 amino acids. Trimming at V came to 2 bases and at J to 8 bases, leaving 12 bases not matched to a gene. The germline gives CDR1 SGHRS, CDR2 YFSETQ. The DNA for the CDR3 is TGCGCCAGCAGCTTAACAGTAGTAGCGGGAGGAATTGGGGAGCTGTTTTTT. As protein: CASSLTVVAGGIGELFF.

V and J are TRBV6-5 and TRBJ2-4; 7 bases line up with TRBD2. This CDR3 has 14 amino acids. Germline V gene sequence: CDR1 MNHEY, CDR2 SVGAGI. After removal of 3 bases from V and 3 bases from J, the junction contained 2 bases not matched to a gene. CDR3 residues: CASSYGGGKNIQYF. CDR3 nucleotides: TGTGCCAGCAGTTATGGGGGGGGCAAAAACATTCAGTACTTC.

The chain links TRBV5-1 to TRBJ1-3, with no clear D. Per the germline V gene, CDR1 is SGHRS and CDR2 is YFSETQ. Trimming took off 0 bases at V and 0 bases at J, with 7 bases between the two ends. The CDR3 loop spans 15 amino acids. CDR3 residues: CASSLGLISGNTIYF. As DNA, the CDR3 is TGCGCCAGCAGCTTGGGGCTGATCTCTGGAAACACCATATATTTT.

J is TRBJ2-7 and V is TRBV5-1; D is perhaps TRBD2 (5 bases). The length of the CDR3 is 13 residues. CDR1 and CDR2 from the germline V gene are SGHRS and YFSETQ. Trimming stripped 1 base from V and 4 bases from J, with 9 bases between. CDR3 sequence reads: CASSLRGFYEQYF. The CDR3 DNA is TGCGCCAGCAGCTTGCGGGGATTTTACGAGCAGTACTTC. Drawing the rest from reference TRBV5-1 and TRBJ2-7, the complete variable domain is KAGVTQTPRYLIKTRGQQVTLSCSPISGHRSVSWYQQTPGQGLQFLFEYFSETQRNKGNFPGRFSGRQFSNSRSEMNVSTLELGDSALYLCASSLRGFYEQYFGPGTRLTVT.